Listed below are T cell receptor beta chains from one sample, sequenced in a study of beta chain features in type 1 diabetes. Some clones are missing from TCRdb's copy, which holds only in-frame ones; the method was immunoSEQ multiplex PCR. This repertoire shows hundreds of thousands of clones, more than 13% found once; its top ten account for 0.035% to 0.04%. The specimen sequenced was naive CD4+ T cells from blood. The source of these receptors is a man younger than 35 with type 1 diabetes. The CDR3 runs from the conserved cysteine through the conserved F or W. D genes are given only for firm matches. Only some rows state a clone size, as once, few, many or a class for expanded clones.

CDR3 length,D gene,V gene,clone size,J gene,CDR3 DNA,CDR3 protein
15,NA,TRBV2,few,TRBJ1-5,TGTGCCAGCAGTGCCCAGGCTCCCCTGGGTCAGCCCCAGCATTTT,CASSAQAPLGQPQHF
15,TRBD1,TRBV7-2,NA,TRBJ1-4,TGTGCCAGCAGCTTCGGGACAGTTCCTAATGAAAAACTGTTTTTT,CASSFGTVPNEKLFF
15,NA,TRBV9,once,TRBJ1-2,TGTGCCAGCAGCTTTACTTCCCGGGGCCACGGTGGCTACACCTTC,CASSFTSRGHGGYTF
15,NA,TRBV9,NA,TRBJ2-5,TGTGCCAGCAGCGTATCAGGGGCAGGATGGGAGACCCAGTACTTC,CASSVSGAGWETQYF
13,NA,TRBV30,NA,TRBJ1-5,TGTGCCTGGAGTCCTACGGTCCTTCAGCCCCAGCATTTT,CAWSPTVLQPQHF
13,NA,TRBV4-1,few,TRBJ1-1,TGCGCCAGCAGCCAGGTTATGAACACTGAAGCTTTCTTT,CASSQVMNTEAFF
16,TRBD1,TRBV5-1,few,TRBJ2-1,TGCGCCAGCAGCTTGGATCACAGGGGGTTCGGAGATGAGCAGTTCTTC,CASSLDHRGFGDEQFF
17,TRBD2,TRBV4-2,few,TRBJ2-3,TGTGCCAGCAGCCCTAACCCTCTAGCGGGCCGCACAGATACGCAGTATTTT,CASSPNPLAGRTDTQYF
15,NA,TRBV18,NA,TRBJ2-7,TGTGCCAGCTCACCACGCCCGAAGGGTTACTACGAGCAGTACTTC,CASSPRPKGYYEQYF
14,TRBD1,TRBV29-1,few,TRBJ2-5,TGCAGCGTGTACACGGGACAGAACCAAGAGACCCAGTACTTC,CSVYTGQNQETQYF
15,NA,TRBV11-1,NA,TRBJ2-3,TGTGCCAGCAGCTCGCAGACGGGACAACTAGATACGCAGTATTTT,CASSSQTGQLDTQYF
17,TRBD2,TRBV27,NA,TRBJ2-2,TGTGCCAGCAGTTTAGGACTAGCGGGGCTGAACACCGGGGAGCTGTTTTTT,CASSLGLAGLNTGELFF
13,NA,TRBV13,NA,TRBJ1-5,TGTGCCAGCAGCTTCCAGGGAACCCAGCCCCAGCATTTT,CASSFQGTQPQHF
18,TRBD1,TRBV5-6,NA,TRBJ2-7,TGTGCCAGCAGCTTGTTAAGGACAGGGTTTGACGACATCTACGAGCAGTACTTC,CASSLLRTGFDDIYEQYF
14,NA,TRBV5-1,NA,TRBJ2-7,TGCGCCAGCAGCTTCGATGGATCAAGCCGGGAGCAGTACTTC,CASSFDGSSREQYF
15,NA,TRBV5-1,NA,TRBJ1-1,TGCGCCAGCAGCTTGGAGTCGGGGAGAGGGACTGAAGCTTTCTTT,CASSLESGRGTEAFF
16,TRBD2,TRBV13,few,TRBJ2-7,TGTGCCAGCAGCTTATACCTAGCGGGAGGGCCCCGCGAGCAGTACTTC,CASSLYLAGGPREQYF
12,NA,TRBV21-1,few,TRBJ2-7,TGTGCCAGCAAAGACAGTACCCACGAGCAGTACTTC,CASKDSTHEQYF
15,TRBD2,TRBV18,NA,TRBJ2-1,TGTGCCAGCTCAGTGGCAGCGGGGCTTTACAATGAGCAGTTCTTC,CASSVAAGLYNEQFF
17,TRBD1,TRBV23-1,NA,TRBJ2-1,TGCGCCAGCAGTCAATCTGGGACAGGGGTTTCCTACAATGAGCAGTTCTTC,CASSQSGTGVSYNEQFF
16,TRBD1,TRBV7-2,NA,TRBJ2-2,TGTGCCAGCAGCTTAGGGCAGGGGGTGAACACCGGGGAGCTGTTTTTT,CASSLGQGVNTGELFF
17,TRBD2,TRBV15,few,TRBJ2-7,TGTGCCACCAGCAGAGATCCCCTTAGCGGGCCTACCTACGAGCAGTACTTC,CATSRDPLSGPTYEQYF
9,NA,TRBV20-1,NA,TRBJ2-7,TGCAGTGCAGGGGGTAGTCTTTACTTC,CSAGGSLYF
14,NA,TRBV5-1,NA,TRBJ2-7,TGCGCCAGCAGCTTGAGCGTGGCACCCGGGGAGCAGTACTTC,CASSLSVAPGEQYF
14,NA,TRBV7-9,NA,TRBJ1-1,TGTGCCAGCAGCTCCGGGGGGTCGTACACTGAAGCTTTCTTT,CASSSGGSYTEAFF
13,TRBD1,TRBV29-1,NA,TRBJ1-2,TGCAGCGTTGGCAGAGACAGGGACCATGGCTACACCTTC,CSVGRDRDHGYTF
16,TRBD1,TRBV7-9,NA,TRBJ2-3,TGTGCCAGCAGCCTCCGGGGACAGGGAATTTTAGATACGCAGTATTTT,CASSLRGQGILDTQYF
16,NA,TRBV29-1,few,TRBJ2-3,TGCAGCGGCAAAGAAGGGAGACCGCTAAAAACAGATACGCAGTATTTT,CSGKEGRPLKTDTQYF
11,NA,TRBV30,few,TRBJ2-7,TGTGCCTGGAGCGCCGGCTACGAGCAGTACTTC,CAWSAGYEQYF
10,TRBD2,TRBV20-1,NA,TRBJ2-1,TGCAGTAGCGGGGAGGTTGAGCAGTTCTTC,CSSGEVEQFF
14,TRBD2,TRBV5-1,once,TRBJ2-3,TGCGCCAGCAGCCCACTAGCGGGAAGGGATACGCAGTATTTT,CASSPLAGRDTQYF
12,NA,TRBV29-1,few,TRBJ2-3,TGCAGCGGATCCAGGGGGGGAGATACGCAGTATTTT,CSGSRGGDTQYF
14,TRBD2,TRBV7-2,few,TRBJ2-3,TGTGCCAGCAGCCTAATCGACGGGGGGGATACGCAGTATTTT,CASSLIDGGDTQYF
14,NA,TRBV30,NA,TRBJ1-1,TGTGCCTGGACGGGGTTTACCGCCGGTCTTGAAGCTTTCTTT,CAWTGFTAGLEAFF
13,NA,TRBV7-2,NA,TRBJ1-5,TGTGCCAGCAGCTCCCGGGACTGGGAGCCCCAGCATTTT,CASSSRDWEPQHF
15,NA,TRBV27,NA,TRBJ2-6,TGTGCCAGCAGTTTTATTGGCTCTGGGGCCAACGTCCTGACTTTC,CASSFIGSGANVLTF
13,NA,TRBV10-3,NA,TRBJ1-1,TGTGCCATCAGTGAGAACGGCAGGGATGTGGCTTTCTTT,CAISENGRDVAFF
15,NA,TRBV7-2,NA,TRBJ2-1,TGTGCCAGCAGCCCGGCCCTCGGACAGACCAATGAGCAGTTCTTC,CASSPALGQTNEQFF
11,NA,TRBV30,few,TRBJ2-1,TGTGCCTGGAGTGTAAGGGATGAGCAGTTCTTC,CAWSVRDEQFF
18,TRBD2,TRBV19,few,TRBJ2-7,TGTGCCAGTAGTATTAGTTGGCCGGGGAGGGGCCACTCCTACGAGCAGTACTTC,CASSISWPGRGHSYEQYF
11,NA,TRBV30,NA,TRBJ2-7,TGTGCCTGGAGCGCCCTCCACGAGCAGTACTTC,CAWSALHEQYF
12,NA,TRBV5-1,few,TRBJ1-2,TGCGCCAGCAGCTTAACGAACTATGGCTACACCTTC,CASSLTNYGYTF
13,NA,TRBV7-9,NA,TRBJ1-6,TGTGCCAGCAGCTTAAATGGAGGATCACCCCTCCACTTT,CASSLNGGSPLHF
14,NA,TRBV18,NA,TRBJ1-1,TGTGCCAGCTCACTGGGGCAGGAGAACACTGAAGCTTTCTTT,CASSLGQENTEAFF
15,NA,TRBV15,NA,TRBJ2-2,TGTGCCACCAGCAGGCAGGACCTCAACACCGGGGAGCTGTTTTTT,CATSRQDLNTGELFF
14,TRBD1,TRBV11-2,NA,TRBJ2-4,TGTGCCAGCAGCGGGACAGGGGGCCTGGACATTCAGTACTTC,CASSGTGGLDIQYF
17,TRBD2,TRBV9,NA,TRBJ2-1,TGTGCCAGCAGCGTAGCAGGGACTAGCGGGAGTTGGAATGAGCAGTTCTTC,CASSVAGTSGSWNEQFF
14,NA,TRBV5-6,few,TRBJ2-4,TGTGCCAGCAGCTTCTCCCAGGGCAGGAACATTCAGTACTTC,CASSFSQGRNIQYF
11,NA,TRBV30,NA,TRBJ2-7,TGTGCCTGGAGTGTTAGGGGCGAGCAGTACTTC,CAWSVRGEQYF
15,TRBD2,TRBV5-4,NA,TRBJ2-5,TGTGCCCATTCCTTTCCGGCGGGAGGGGCAGAGACCCAGTACTTC,CAHSFPAGGAETQYF
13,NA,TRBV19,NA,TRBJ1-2,TGTGCCAGTAGTATTTCAGGGGCCTATGGCTACACCTTC,CASSISGAYGYTF
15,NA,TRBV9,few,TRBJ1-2,TGTGCCAGCAGCGTGGGGACAAGGGAGGTGGAGGGCTACACCTTC,CASSVGTREVEGYTF
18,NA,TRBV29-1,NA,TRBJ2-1,TGCAGCGCCGCCCTAGTTAGTGAAGCAATCCTCTCCTACAATGAGCAGTTCTTC,CSAALVSEAILSYNEQFF
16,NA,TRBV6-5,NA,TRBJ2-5,TGTGCCAGCAGTTTCCTCAGACAGATAGTACAAGAGACCCAGTACTTC,CASSFLRQIVQETQYF
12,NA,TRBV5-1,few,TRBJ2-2,TGCGCCAGCAGCTTTTCATCCGGGGAGCTGTTTTTT,CASSFSSGELFF